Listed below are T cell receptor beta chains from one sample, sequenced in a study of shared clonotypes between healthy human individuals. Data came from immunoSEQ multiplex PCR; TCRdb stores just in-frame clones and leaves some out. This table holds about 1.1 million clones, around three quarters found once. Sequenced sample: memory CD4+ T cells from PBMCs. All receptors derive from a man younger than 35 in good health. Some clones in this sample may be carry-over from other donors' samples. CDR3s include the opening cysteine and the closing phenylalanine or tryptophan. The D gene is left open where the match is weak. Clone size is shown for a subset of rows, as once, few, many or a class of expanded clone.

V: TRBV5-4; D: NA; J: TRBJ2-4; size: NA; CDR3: CASSPAAGNIQYF; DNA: TGTGCCAGCAGCCCGGCGGCGGGAAACATTCAGTACTTC
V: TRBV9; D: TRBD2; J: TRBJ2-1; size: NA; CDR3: CASSSIGTSINEQFF; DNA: TGTGCCAGCAGCTCGATAGGGACTAGTATCAATGAGCAGTTCTTC
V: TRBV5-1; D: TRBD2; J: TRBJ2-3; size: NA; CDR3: CASSAGRTSGSLNGDTQYF; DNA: TGCGCCAGCAGCGCGGGCCGGACTAGCGGGAGCCTCAACGGGGATACGCAGTATTTT
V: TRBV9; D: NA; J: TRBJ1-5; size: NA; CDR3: CASSVGGGRDPNQPQHF; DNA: TGTGCCAGCAGCGTCGGGGGCGGGAGGGACCCCAATCAGCCCCAGCATTTT
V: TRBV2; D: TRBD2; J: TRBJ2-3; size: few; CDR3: CASSFPTSGRDTQYF; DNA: TGTGCCAGCAGTTTCCCGACTAGCGGGAGGGATACGCAGTATTTT
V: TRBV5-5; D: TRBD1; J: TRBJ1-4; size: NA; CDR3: CASSAPHGTGGGGNEKLFF; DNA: TGTGCCAGCAGCGCGCCTCACGGGACAGGGGGCGGAGGTAATGAAAAACTGTTTTTT
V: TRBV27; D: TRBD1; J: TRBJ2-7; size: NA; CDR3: CATKRTGGYEQYF; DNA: TGTGCCACCAAGAGGACAGGGGGCTACGAGCAGTACTTC
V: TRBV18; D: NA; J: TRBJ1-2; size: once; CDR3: CASFTGIGYGYTF; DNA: TGTGCCAGCTTTACAGGGATCGGCTATGGCTACACCTTC
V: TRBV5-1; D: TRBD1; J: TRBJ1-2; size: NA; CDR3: CASSRSPGTGGNGYTF; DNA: TGCGCCAGCAGCCGATCTCCCGGGACAGGGGGCAATGGCTACACCTTC
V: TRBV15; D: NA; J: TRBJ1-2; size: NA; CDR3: CATSRTSTGRSGYTF; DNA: TGTGCCACCAGCAGAACCTCAACAGGGCGGAGTGGCTACACCTTC
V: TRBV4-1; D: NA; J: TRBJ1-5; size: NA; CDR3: CASSQDPPGSNQPQHF; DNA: TGCGCCAGCAGCCAAGATCCCCCGGGAAGCAATCAGCCCCAGCATTTT
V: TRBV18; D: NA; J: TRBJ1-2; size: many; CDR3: CASSRSGASGADRHYGYTF; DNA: TGTGCCAGCTCACGTTCTGGGGCATCGGGTGCGGACAGACACTATGGCTACACCTTC
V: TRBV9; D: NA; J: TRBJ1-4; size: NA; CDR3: CASSVDDGYNEKLFF; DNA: TGTGCCAGCAGCGTAGATGACGGGTATAATGAAAAACTGTTTTTT
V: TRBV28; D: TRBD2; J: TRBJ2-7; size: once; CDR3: CASSSQGGLAGEIPYEQYF; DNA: TGTGCCAGCAGTTCTCAGGGGGGACTAGCGGGAGAGATCCCCTACGAGCAGTACTTC
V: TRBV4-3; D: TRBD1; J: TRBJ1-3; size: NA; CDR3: CASSRLGTASGNTIYF; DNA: TGCGCCAGCAGCCGGCTAGGGACAGCCTCTGGAAACACCATATATTTT
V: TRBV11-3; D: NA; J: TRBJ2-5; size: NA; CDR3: CASSLTEYETQYF; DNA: TGTGCCAGCAGCTTAACAGAGTACGAGACCCAGTACTTC
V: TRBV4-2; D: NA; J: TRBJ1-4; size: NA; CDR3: CASSPRASGVINEKLFF; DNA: TGTGCCAGCAGCCCGCGCGCTTCAGGGGTTATTAATGAAAAACTGTTTTTT
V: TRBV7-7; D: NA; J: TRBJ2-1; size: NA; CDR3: CASSLAGFPQEDEQFF; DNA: TGTGCCAGCAGCTTAGCGGGGTTCCCCCAAGAGGATGAGCAGTTCTTC
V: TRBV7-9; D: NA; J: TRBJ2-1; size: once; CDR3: CASRWTFDRINEQFF; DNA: TGTGCCAGCAGGTGGACTTTTGACAGAATCAATGAGCAGTTCTTC
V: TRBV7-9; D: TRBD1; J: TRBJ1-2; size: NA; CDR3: CASSLGDRGDSYGYTF; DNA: TGTGCCAGCAGCTTAGGGGACAGGGGAGACTCCTATGGCTACACCTTC
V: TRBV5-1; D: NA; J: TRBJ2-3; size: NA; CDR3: CASSSGSGSTDTQYF; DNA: TGCGCCAGCAGCTCCGGTAGCGGTAGCACAGATACGCAGTATTTT